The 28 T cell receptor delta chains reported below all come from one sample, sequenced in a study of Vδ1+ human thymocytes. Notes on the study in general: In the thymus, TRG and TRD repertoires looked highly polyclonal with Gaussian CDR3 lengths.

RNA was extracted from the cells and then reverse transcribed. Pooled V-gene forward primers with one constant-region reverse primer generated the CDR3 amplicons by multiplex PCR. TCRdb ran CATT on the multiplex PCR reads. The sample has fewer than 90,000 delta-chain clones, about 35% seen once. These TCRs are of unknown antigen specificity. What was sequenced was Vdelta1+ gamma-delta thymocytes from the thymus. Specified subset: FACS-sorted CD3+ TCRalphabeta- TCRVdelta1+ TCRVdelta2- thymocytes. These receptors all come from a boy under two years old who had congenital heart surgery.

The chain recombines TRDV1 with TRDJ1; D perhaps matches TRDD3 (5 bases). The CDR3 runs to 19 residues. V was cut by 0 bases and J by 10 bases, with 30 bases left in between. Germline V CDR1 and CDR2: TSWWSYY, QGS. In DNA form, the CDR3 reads TGTGCTCTTGGGGAACTCGTTAACAGACGTCCGGCCGTGTCGGGGGTACTCATCTTT. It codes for CALGELVNRRPAVSGVLIF.

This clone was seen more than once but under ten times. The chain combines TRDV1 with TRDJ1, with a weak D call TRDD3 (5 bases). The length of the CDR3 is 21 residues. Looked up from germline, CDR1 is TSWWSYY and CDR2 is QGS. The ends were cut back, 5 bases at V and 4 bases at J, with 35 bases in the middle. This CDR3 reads CALGYTTRGSMWINRVDKLIF. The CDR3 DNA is TGTGCTCTTGGGTATACTACGAGGGGGTCTATGTGGATAAATCGTGTCGATAAACTCATCTTT.

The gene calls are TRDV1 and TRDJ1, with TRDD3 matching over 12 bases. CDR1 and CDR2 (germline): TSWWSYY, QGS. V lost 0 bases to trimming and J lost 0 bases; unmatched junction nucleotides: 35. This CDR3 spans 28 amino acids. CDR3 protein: CALGELVPPSRVRDTGGYLAPYTDKLIF. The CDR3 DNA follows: TGTGCTCTTGGGGAACTTGTGCCCCCATCACGTGTTCGTGATACTGGGGGATACTTGGCCCCGTACACCGATAAACTCATCTTT.

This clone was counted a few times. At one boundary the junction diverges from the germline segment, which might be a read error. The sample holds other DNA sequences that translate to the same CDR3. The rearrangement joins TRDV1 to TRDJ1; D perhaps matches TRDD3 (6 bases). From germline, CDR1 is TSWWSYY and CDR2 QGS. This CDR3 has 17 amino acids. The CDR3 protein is CALGESRLGRYTDKLIF. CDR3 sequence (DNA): TGTGCTCTTGGGGAATCCCGCCTGGGGAGGTACACCGACAAACTCATCTTT.

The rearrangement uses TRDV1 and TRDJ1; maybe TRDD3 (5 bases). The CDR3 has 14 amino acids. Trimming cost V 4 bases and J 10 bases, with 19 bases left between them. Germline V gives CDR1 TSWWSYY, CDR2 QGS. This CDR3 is CALGAPEGVWGLIF. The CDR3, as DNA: TGTGCTCTTGGGGCCCCTGAGGGGGTTTGGGGACTCATCTTT.

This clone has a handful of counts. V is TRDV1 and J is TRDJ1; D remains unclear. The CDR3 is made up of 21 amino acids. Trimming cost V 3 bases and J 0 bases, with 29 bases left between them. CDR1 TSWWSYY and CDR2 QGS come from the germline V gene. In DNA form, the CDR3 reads TGTGCTCTTGGGGACCCCCATCACTGCGAGATGTGGCACGGGAACACCGATAAACTCATCTTT. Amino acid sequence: CALGDPHHCEMWHGNTDKLIF.

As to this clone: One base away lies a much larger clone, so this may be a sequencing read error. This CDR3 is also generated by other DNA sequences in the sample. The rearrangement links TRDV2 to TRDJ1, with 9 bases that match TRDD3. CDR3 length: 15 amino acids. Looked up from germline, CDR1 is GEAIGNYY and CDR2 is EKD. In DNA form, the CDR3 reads TGTGCCTGTGACACCGGGGGATACTCGGGCGATAAACTCATATTT. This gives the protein CACDTGGYSGDKLIF.

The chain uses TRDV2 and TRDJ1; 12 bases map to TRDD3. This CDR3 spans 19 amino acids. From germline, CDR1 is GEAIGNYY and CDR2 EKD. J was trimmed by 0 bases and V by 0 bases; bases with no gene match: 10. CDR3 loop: CACDTDLGDTIPYTDKLIF. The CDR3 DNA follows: TGTGCCTGTGACACCGACCTGGGGGATACGATACCGTACACCGATAAACTCATCTTT.

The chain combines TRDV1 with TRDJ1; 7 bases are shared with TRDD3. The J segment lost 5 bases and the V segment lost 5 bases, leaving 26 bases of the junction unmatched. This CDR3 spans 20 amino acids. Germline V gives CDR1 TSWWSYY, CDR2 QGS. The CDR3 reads CALGPKRSTYGDKGVDKLIF. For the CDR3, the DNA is TGTGCTCTTGGGCCGAAGAGGTCTACTTACGGGGATAAGGGCGTTGATAAACTCATCTTT.

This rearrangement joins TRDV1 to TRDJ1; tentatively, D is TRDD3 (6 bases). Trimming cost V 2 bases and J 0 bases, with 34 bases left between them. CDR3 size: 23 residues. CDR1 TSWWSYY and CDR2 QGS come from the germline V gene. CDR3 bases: TGTGCTCTTGGGGAAAGTCCATTTCGTCACTGGGACCCACATACCCTGTACACCGATAAACTCATCTTT. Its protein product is CALGESPFRHWDPHTLYTDKLIF.

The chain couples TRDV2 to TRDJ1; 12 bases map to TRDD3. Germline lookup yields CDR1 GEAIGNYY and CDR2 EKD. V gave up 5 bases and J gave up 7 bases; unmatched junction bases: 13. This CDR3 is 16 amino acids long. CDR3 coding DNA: TGTGCCTGTGCCCCCTTTCCCTGGGGGATACGTGGTAAACTCATCTTT. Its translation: CACAPFPWGIRGKLIF.

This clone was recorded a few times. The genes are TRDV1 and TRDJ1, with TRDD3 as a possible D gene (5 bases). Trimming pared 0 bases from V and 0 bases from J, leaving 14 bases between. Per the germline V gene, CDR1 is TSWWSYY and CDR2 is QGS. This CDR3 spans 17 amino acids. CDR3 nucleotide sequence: TGTGCTCTTGGGGAACTTACCCGGGGGTGGTACACCGATAAACTCATCTTT. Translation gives CALGELTRGWYTDKLIF.

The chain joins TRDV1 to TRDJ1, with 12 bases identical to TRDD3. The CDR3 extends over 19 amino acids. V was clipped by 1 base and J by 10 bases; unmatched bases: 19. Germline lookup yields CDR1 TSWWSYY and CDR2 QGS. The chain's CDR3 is CALGEQLYLTGGYPPPLIF. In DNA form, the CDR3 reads TGTGCTCTTGGGGAACAGCTCTACTTGACTGGGGGATACCCCCCGCCACTCATCTTT.

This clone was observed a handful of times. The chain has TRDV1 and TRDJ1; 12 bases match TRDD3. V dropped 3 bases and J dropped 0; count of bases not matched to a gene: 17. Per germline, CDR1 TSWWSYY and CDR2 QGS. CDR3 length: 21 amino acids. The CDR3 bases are TGTGCTCTTGGGGAGCTGTCGGGGTACTGGGGGATACTACGCCACACCGATAAACTCATCTTT. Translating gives CALGELSGYWGILRHTDKLIF.

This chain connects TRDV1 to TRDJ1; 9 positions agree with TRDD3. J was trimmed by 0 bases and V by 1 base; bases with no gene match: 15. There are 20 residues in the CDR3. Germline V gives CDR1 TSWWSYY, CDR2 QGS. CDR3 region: CALGERRWLLGDPYTDKLIF. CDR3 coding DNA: TGTGCTCTTGGGGAACGGCGTTGGTTACTGGGGGACCCGTACACCGATAAACTCATCTTT.

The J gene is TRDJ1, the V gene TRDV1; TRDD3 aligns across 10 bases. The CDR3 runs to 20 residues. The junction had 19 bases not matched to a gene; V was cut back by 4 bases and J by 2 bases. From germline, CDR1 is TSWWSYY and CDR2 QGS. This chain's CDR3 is CALGAVLSSGDTMGTDKLIF. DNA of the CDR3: TGTGCTCTTGGGGCCGTACTTTCATCGGGGGATACGATGGGGACCGATAAACTCATCTTT.

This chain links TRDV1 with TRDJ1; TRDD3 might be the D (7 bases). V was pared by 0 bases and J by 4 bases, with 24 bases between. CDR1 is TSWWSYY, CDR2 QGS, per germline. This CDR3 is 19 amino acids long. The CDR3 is CALGELGVLHRLGVDKLIF. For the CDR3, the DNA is TGTGCTCTTGGGGAACTTGGCGTCCTACATCGGCTGGGGGTCGATAAACTCATCTTT.

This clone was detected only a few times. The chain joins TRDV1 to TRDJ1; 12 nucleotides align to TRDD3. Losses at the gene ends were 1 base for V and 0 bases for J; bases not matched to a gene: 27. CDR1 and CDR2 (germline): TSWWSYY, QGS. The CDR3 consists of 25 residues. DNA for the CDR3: TGTGCTCTTGGGGAACCCGCGACTTCCGCGTACTGGGGGATACTTAATCGAAGGTACACCGATAAACTCATCTTT. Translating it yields CALGEPATSAYWGILNRRYTDKLIF.

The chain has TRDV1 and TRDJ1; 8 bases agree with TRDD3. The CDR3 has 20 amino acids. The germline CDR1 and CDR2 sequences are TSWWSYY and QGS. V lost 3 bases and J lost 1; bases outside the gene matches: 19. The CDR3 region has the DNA TGTGCTCTTGGGGACCTTCCAGATTGGGGGATCCACCGGACCACCGATAAACTCATCTTT. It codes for CALGDLPDWGIHRTTDKLIF.

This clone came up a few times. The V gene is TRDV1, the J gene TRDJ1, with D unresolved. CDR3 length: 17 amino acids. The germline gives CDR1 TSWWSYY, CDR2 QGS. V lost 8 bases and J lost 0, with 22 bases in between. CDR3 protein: CALSPRRGPWYTDKLIF. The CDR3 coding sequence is TGTGCTCTTTCCCCCCGGAGAGGACCTTGGTACACCGATAAACTCATCTTT.

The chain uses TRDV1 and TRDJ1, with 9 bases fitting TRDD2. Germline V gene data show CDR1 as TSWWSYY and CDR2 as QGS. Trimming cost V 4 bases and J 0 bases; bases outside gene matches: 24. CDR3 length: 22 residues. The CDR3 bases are TGTGCTCTTGGGGGCGTCCCTTCCTACGCTTCTGAACTGTACTGGGACACCGATAAACTCATCTTT. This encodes CALGGVPSYASELYWDTDKLIF.

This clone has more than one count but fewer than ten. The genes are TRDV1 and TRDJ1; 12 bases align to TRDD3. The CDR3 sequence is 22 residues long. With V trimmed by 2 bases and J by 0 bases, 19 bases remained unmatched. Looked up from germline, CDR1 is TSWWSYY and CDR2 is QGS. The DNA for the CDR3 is TGTGCTCTTGGGGAAGGGTGTTCCTACGCCACTGGGGGATACCGGTACACCGATAAACTCATCTTT. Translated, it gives CALGEGCSYATGGYRYTDKLIF.

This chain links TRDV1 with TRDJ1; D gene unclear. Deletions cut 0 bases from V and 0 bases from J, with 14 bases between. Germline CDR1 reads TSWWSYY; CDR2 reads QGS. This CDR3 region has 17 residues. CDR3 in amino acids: CALGELCSGQYTDKLIF. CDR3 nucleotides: TGTGCTCTTGGGGAACTTTGCTCCGGGCAGTACACCGATAAACTCATCTTT.

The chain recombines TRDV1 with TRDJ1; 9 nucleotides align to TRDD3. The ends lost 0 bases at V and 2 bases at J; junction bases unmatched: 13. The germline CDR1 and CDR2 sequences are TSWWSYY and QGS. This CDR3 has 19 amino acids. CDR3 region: CALGELNEGGTGGTDKLIF. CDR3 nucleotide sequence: TGTGCTCTTGGGGAACTAAACGAAGGCGGTACTGGGGGAACCGATAAACTCATCTTT.

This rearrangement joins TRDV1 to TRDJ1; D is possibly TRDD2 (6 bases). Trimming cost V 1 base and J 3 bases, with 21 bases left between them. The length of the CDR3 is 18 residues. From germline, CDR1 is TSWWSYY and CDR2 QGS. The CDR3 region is CALGEHLPVLPFADKLIF. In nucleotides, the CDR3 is TGTGCTCTTGGGGAACATCTTCCTGTCCTCCCTTTCGCCGATAAACTCATCTTT.

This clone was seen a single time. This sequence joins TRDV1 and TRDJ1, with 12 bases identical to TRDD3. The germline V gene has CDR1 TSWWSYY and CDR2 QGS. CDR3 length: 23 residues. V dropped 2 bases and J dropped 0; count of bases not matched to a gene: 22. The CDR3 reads CALGEFQPSGAYWGILHTDKLIF. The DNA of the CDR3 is TGTGCTCTTGGGGAATTCCAACCTTCTGGGGCCTACTGGGGGATACTTCACACCGATAAACTCATCTTT.

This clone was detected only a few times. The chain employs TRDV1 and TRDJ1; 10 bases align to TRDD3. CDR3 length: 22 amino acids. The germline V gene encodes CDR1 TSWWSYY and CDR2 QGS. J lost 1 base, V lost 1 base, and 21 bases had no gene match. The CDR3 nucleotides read TGTGCTCTTGGGGAACCCCGCCGGCCCCCTACGGGGGATACGGGGGTCACCGATAAACTCATCTTT. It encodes CALGEPRRPPTGDTGVTDKLIF.

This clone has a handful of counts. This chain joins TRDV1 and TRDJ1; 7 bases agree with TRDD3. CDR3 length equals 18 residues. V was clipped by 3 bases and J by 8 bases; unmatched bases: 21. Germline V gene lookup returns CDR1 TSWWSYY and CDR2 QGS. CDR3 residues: CALGDPSRTGDFQRKLIF. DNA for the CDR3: TGTGCTCTTGGGGATCCCAGTCGTACTGGGGATTTTCAAAGAAAACTCATCTTT.